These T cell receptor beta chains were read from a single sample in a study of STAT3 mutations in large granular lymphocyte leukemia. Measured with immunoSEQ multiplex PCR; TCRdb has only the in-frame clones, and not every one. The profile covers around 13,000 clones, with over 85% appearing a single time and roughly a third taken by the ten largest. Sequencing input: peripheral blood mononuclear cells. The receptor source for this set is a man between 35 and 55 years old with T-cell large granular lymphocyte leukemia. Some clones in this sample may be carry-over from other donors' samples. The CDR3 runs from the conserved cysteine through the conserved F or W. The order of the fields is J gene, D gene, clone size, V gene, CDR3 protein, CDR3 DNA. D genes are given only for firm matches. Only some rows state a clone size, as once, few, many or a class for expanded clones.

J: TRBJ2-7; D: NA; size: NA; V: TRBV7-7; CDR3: CASSLAEADEQYF; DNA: TGTGCCAGCAGCTTAGCGGAGGCGGACGAGCAGTACTTC
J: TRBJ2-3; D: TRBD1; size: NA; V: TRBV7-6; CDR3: CASSRIGTGATDTQYF; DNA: TGTGCCAGCAGCCGTATCGGGACAGGAGCCACAGATACGCAGTATTTT
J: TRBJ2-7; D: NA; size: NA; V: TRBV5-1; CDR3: CASSLKQGPYEQYF; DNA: TGCGCCAGCAGCTTAAAACAGGGCCCCTACGAGCAGTACTTC
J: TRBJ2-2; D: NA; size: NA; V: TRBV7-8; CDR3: CASSTGSPELFF; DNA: TGTGCCAGCAGCACCGGGTCCCCCGAGCTGTTTTTT
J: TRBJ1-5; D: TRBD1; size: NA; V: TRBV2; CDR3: CASSEIGQGAGQPQHF; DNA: TGTGCCAGCAGTGAAATAGGGCAGGGGGCAGGACAGCCCCAGCATTTT
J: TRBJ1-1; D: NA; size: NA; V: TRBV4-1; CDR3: CASSQPPPGTEAFF; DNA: TGCGCCAGCAGCCAACCCCCGCCCGGGACTGAAGCTTTCTTT
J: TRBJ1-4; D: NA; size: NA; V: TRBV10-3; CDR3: CAISKRQAATNEKLFF; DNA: TGTGCCATCAGCAAAAGACAGGCGGCAACTAATGAAAAACTGTTTTTT
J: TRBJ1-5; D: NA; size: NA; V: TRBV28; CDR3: CASSLSPLGKSNQPQHF; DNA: TGTGCCAGCAGTTTATCCCCCTTGGGGAAAAGCAATCAGCCCCAGCATTTT
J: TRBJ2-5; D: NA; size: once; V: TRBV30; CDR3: CAWSLGGEETQYF; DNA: TGTGCCTGGAGTTTGGGGGGCGAAGAGACCCAGTACTTC
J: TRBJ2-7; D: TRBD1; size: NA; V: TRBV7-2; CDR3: CASSATGGGYEQYF; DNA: TGTGCCAGCAGCGCCACAGGGGGCGGCTACGAGCAGTACTTC
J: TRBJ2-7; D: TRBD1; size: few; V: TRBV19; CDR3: CASSAPGTGGHEQYF; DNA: TGTGCCAGTAGTGCTCCCGGGACAGGGGGCCACGAGCAGTACTTC
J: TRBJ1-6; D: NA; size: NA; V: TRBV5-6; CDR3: CASSLFGRPNHF; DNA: TGTGCCAGCAGCTTATTCGGCAGGCCTAACCACTTT
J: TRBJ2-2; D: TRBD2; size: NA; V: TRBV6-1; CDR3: CASRGLARRTGELFF; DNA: TGTGCCAGCAGGGGACTAGCTCGGCGTACCGGGGAGCTGTTTTTT
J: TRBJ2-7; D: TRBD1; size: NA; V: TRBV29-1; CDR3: CSVGGQGYEQYF; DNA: TGCAGCGTTGGGGGACAGGGCTACGAGCAGTACTTC